This entry concerns a single T cell receptor (beta chain). The antigen remains undetermined. The CDR3 runs 11 residues. CDR1 SGHKS and CDR2 YYEKEE come from the germline V gene (reference sequence). V was clipped by 4 bases and J by 7 bases, with 5 bases between them. This sample is part of a study of cytomegalovirus exposure and HLA in healthy donors. Overall study: The roughly 110 validation repertoires matched the roughly 700 first-cohort repertoires in platform, a later analysis reported.

The study, taken as a whole, reports: Reported performance of the classifier showed diagnosis of cytomegalovirus status with high specificity and sensitivity. In vitro testing confirmed three CMV-associated chains as specific for CMV antigens.

TCRdb's table, derived via immunoSEQ multiplex PCR, lists solely in-frame clones and lacks some. The data show roughly 75,000 clones, approximately 94% seen once. V is TRBV5-5 and J is TRBJ2-2; no clear D. Input material: PBMCs. This receptor was taken from a woman aged 18-29 years in good health and CMV-seropositive. The CDR3 reads CASSRDGELFF. The CDR3 nucleotides read TGTGCCAGCAGCCGAGACGGGGAGCTGTTTTTT.